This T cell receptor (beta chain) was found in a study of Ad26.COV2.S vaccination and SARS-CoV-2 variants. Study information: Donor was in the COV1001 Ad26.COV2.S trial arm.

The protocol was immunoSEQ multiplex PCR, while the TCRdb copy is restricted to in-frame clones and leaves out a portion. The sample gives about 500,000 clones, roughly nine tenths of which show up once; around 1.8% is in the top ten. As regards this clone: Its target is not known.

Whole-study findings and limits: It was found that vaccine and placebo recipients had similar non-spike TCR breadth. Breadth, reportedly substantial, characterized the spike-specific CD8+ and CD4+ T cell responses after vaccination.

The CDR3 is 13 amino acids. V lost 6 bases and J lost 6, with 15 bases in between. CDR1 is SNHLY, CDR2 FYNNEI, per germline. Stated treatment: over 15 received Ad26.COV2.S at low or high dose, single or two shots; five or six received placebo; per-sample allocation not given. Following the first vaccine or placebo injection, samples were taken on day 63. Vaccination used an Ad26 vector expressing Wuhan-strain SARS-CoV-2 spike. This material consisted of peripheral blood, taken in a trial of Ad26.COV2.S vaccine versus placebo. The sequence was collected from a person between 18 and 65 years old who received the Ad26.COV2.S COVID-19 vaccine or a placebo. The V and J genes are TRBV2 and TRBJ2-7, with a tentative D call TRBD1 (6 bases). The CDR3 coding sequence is TGTGCCAGCAGAGAGACAGGAGGAACCGAGCAGTACTTC. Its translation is CASRETGGTEQYF.